This TCR beta chain came from a study of blood T cell repertoires in COVID-19. As for the study in general: From T cells, B-cell-depleted T cells, or PBMCs came the material, which was cDNA or gDNA.

TCRdb keeps only in-frame clones here, not all; method: immunoSEQ multiplex PCR. Found here are more than 200,000 clones, 85% to 90% of them singletons; the top ten hold approximately 2.5%. This CDR3 is built from 13 residues. CDR1 SGHTA and CDR2 FQGNSA come from the germline V gene. V lost 4 bases and J 6 bases, leaving 13 bases between the germline ends. During active infection, Seattle patients enrolled and were then monitored through disease. V and J are TRBV7-2 and TRBJ2-7; possible D gene TRBD1, 5 bases. The material sequenced was peripheral blood. This receptor was identified in a young man with COVID-19, enrolled during active disease. The CDR3: CASSSRQFGEQYF. In DNA form, the CDR3 reads TGTGCCAGCAGCTCTCGACAGTTCGGCGAGCAGTACTTC.